Shown below are 29 T cell receptor beta chains from a single sample sequenced in a study of CD4 T cell repertoires and nickel. From the RT-PCR reads, TCRdb called clonotypes with MiXCR, one entry per CDR3 protein. The data hold a few hundred distinct CDR3 sequences, with 32% observed a single time. Material: CD4+ T cells from blood, not recorded whether cultured. The receptor source for this set is a human donor in a nickel allergy study, with or without nickel allergy (not recorded which). It is not recorded whether this sample comes from one donor or several.

The table lists this clonotype with a few counts. V usage is TRBV3-1 and J usage is TRBJ1-2; 7 bases are a match to TRBD1. Germline CDR1 is LGHDT and CDR2 is YNNKEL (reference sequence). The CDR3 spans 15 residues. V lost 3 bases to trimming and J lost 4 bases; unmatched junction nucleotides: 8. The CDR3 coding sequence is TGTGCCAGCAGCCACCTCGGACAGGAAGGCTATGGCTACACCTTC. Amino acids: CASSHLGQEGYGYTF.

The rearrangement joins TRBV20-1 to TRBJ2-3; D possibly corresponds to TRBD2 (5 bases). Per germline, CDR1 DFQATT and CDR2 SNEGSKA (reference sequence). The CDR3 loop spans 12 amino acids. Between the trimmed V and J ends, which lost 5 bases and 3 bases, there was a span of 9 bases. The CDR3 reads CSAHRGTDTQYF. The DNA for the CDR3 is TGCAGTGCTCATAGAGGGACAGATACGCAGTATTTT.

V and J are TRBV28 and TRBJ2-7; no clear D. Trimming took off 3 bases at V and 7 bases at J, with 13 bases between the two ends. The CDR3 has 13 residues. Germline V gene sequence: CDR1 MDHEN, CDR2 SYDVKM. The CDR3 here is CASSLSAPGEQYV. As DNA, the CDR3 is TGTGCCAGCAGTTTGTCAGCTCCGGGTGAGCAGTACGTC.

This clonotype was observed a handful of times. This chain connects TRBV11-3 to TRBJ2-7, with 9 bases fitting TRBD2. V lost 1 base and J lost 3; bases outside the gene matches: 7. CDR1 and CDR2 from the germline V gene are SGHNT and YENEEA. There are 16 residues in the CDR3. In nucleotides, the CDR3 is TGTGCCAGCAGCTTAGGGTCGGGTAGCGGGAGCTACGAGCAGTACTTC. Protein sequence: CASSLGSGSGSYEQYF.

This clonotype is deemed hyperexpanded. The chain has TRBV20-1 and TRBJ2-5, with TRBD2 matching over 11 bases. V lost 5 bases and J lost 5; bases outside the gene matches: 4. Germline CDR1 is DFQATT and CDR2 is SNEGSKA (reference sequence). This CDR3 spans 13 amino acids. Here the CDR3 reads CSAPSSGRETQYF. CDR3 DNA sequence: TGCAGTGCTCCCTCTAGCGGGAGGGAGACCCAGTACTTC.

This clonotype was seen a single time. V is TRBV24-1 and J is TRBJ2-2, with D possibly matching TRBD1 (5 bases). CDR3 length: 16 amino acids. Germline CDR1 reads KGHDR; CDR2 reads SFDVKD. V was shortened by 3 bases and J by 6 bases, with 16 bases between the two germline ends. The CDR3 sequence is CATSDPTDSPAGELFF. As DNA, the CDR3 is TGTGCCACCAGTGATCCTACCGACAGCCCCGCCGGGGAGCTGTTTTTT.

The genes are TRBV2 and TRBJ2-1; 10 bases are a match to TRBD2. The germline V gene encodes CDR1 SNHLY and CDR2 FYNNEI. The CDR3 runs to 15 residues. V lost 1 base to trimming and J lost 7 bases; unmatched junction nucleotides: 4. The CDR3 reads CASSEGLAGTNEQFF. Written as DNA, the CDR3 is TGTGCCAGCAGTGAAGGACTAGCGGGCACTAATGAGCAGTTCTTC.

In its sample, this clonotype ranks as hyperexpanded (1% or more). The CDR3 here is CASSPLRGGRAKNEQFF. DNA of the CDR3: TGTGCCAGCTCACCCCTACGCGGCGGGAGGGCCAAGAATGAGCAGTTCTTC. The chain combines TRBV18 with TRBJ2-1; 9 bases line up with TRBD2. Germline V CDR1 and CDR2: KGHSH, LQKENI. The CDR3 contains 17 residues. J lost 7 bases, V lost 3 bases, and 13 bases had no gene match.

The chain recombines TRBV20-1 with TRBJ2-3; D gene ambiguous. V lost 0 bases to trimming and J lost 3 bases, with 7 bases between them. This CDR3 has 13 residues. Germline V gene data show CDR1 as DFQATT and CDR2 as SNEGSKA (reference sequence). Written as DNA, the CDR3 is TGCAGTGCTAGAGATCAGGATACAGATACGCAGTATTTT. This sequence encodes CSARDQDTDTQYF.

By share, this clonotype ranks as hyperexpanded (1% or more). J is TRBJ2-5 and V is TRBV20-1, with TRBD1 matching 8 bases. This CDR3 is 13 amino acids long. Germline CDR1 is DFQATT and CDR2 is SNEGSKA (reference sequence). J lost 5 bases, V lost 6 bases, and 8 bases had no gene match. The chain's CDR3 is CSALRTGFETQYF. The CDR3, as DNA: TGCAGTGCCCTACGGACAGGGTTTGAGACCCAGTACTTC.

This clonotype occurred a few times. This chain connects TRBV20-1 to TRBJ1-6; 7 nucleotides line up with TRBD1. Germline CDR1 is DFQATT and CDR2 is SNEGSKA (reference sequence). V shed 6 bases and J 2 bases; nucleotides not matched to a gene: 4. There are 14 residues in the CDR3. The CDR3 DNA reads as TGCAGTGCCGACAGGGTACCCTATAATTCACCCCTCCACTTT. As protein: CSADRVPYNSPLHF.

The chain carries TRBV20-1 and TRBJ2-5; D unresolved. The V end lost 3 bases, the J end lost 5 bases, and 13 bases lay between the germline ends. CDR1 and CDR2 from the germline V gene are DFQATT and SNEGSKA (reference sequence). CDR3 length equals 13 residues. In DNA, the CDR3 is TGCAGTGCTAGCTTTGTGGGGTTGGAGACCCAGTACTTC. Encoded protein: CSASFVGLETQYF.

This clonotype has just a few counts. The chain is built from TRBV7-6 and TRBJ2-7, with no clear D. Trimming removed 4 bases from V and 7 bases from J, with 20 bases in between. The CDR3 extends over 15 amino acids. Germline assignment: CDR1 SGHVS and CDR2 FNYEAQ. CDR3 in DNA: TGTGCCAGCAGCTCCCGACTCCTTCCCTCACAGGAGCAGTACTTC. Translated, it gives CASSSRLLPSQEQYF.

The chain links TRBV7-8 to TRBJ2-2; D is uncertain. This CDR3 contains 14 residues. Between the trimmed V and J ends, which lost 5 bases and 8 bases, there was a span of 15 bases. CDR1 is SGHVS, CDR2 FQNEAQ, per germline. Written as DNA, the CDR3 is TGTGCCAGCAGCCACATAGAACAAATGGGGGAGCTGTTTTTT. This codes for CASSHIEQMGELFF.

This chain uses TRBV18 with TRBJ1-1; TRBD1 matches at 8 bases. The trim removed 4 bases at V and 4 bases at J, leaving 8 bases unmatched. This CDR3 spans 15 amino acids. Looked up from germline, CDR1 is KGHSH and CDR2 is LQKENI. Written as DNA, the CDR3 is TGTGCCAGCTCACTCATTCAGGGGGCGGCCACTGAAGCTTTCTTT. Residues: CASSLIQGAATEAFF.

This chain connects TRBV27 to TRBJ1-6; a possible D gene is TRBD1 (5 bases). V was shortened by 4 bases and J by 0 bases, with 16 bases between the two germline ends. The CDR3 runs 18 residues. Germline lookup yields CDR1 MNHEY and CDR2 SMNVEV (reference sequence). DNA of the CDR3: TGTGCCAGCAGTTGGCAGGGAGGAACGAGCTCCTATAATTCACCCCTCCACTTT. This translates into CASSWQGGTSSYNSPLHF.

This clonotype was seen more than once but under ten times. The CDR3 nucleotides are TGTGCCTTTCGGAGCGGGAACTACGAGCAGTACTTC. Protein sequence: CAFRSGNYEQYF. The chain is built from TRBV30 and TRBJ2-7; 7 bases line up with TRBD2. The CDR3 spans 12 residues. CDR1 and CDR2 (germline): GTSNPN, SVGIG (reference sequence). V was clipped by 7 bases and J by 3 bases; unmatched bases: 6.

The chain combines TRBV15 with TRBJ1-1; 7 positions match TRBD1. V was pared by 5 bases and J by 6 bases, with 12 bases of the junction left unmatched. CDR3 length equals 15 residues. Germline assignment: CDR1 LNHNV and CDR2 YYDKDF (reference sequence). The CDR3 sequence: CATSLQDRVGAEAFF. The CDR3, as DNA: TGTGCCACCAGCCTACAAGACAGGGTAGGGGCTGAAGCTTTCTTT.

In its sample, this clonotype ranks as large. The chain is built from TRBV18 and TRBJ2-7; D might be TRBD1 or TRBD2, each matching 5 bases. V was trimmed by 5 bases and J by 0 bases, leaving 14 bases between them. Per the germline V gene, CDR1 is KGHSH and CDR2 is LQKENI. CDR3 size: 15 residues. CDR3 protein: CASSFGTINSYEQYF. The CDR3 coding sequence is TGTGCCAGCTCATTTGGGACGATAAACTCCTACGAGCAGTACTTC.

The gene calls are TRBV19 and TRBJ2-5, with D unresolved. Trimming pared 0 bases from V and 4 bases from J, leaving 0 bases between. Per germline, CDR1 LNHDA and CDR2 SQIVND (reference sequence). This CDR3 has 11 amino acids. DNA for the CDR3: TGTGCCAGTAGTATAGAAGAGACCCAGTACTTC. Translating it yields CASSIEETQYF.

This clonotype was counted a few times. The J gene is TRBJ1-1, the V gene TRBV7-9; perhaps TRBD1 as D (5 bases). Per germline, CDR1 SEHNR and CDR2 FQNEAQ (reference sequence). CDR3 size: 12 residues. The V gene lost 4 bases and the J gene lost 7 bases, with 10 bases spanning the gap. Here the CDR3 reads CASSSSGHEAFF. Here the CDR3 DNA reads TGTGCCAGCAGCTCATCAGGGCATGAAGCTTTCTTT.

The chain joins TRBV11-3 to TRBJ2-7; D may be TRBD2 (6 bases). Trimming took 4 bases from V and 9 from J, leaving 25 bases between them. Germline assignment: CDR1 SGHNT and CDR2 YENEEA. This CDR3 comprises 16 residues. The CDR3 is CASSSSYRRARTGQYF. The CDR3 bases are TGTGCCAGCAGCTCCAGCTATAGGAGGGCCCGGACCGGGCAGTACTTC.

V and J are TRBV30 and TRBJ1-5, with 8 nucleotides matching TRBD1. V dropped 1 base and J dropped 9; count of bases not matched to a gene: 8. The CDR3 totals 14 residues. Looked up from germline, CDR1 is GTSNPN and CDR2 is SVGIG (reference sequence). In nucleotides, the CDR3 is TGTGCCTGGAGTGCCGGACAGGGAATACGGCCCCAGCATTTT. This gives the protein CAWSAGQGIRPQHF.

This clonotype was seen more than once but under ten times. The chain links TRBV28 to TRBJ1-5; no firm D call. CDR3 length: 12 residues. Deletions cut 4 bases from V and 5 bases from J, with 6 bases between. Germline assignment: CDR1 MDHEN and CDR2 SYDVKM. Here the CDR3 reads CASSYPHQPQHF. Written as DNA, the CDR3 is TGTGCCAGCAGTTATCCCCATCAGCCCCAGCATTTT.

This chain connects TRBV27 to TRBJ2-7, with 8 bases identical to TRBD1. CDR1 and CDR2 (germline): MNHEY, SMNVEV (reference sequence). The CDR3 runs to 17 residues. Trimming cost V 6 bases and J 1 base; bases outside gene matches: 14. The CDR3 reads CASSSHHQGALSYEQYF. The CDR3 nucleotides are TGTGCCAGCAGCTCTCATCATCAGGGGGCATTATCCTACGAGCAGTACTTC.

This clonotype appeared a few times. The chain is built from TRBV5-1 and TRBJ1-1; D ambiguous. This CDR3 contains 11 residues. CDR1 SGHRS and CDR2 YFSETQ come from the germline V gene. The V end was cut by 6 bases, the J end by 6 bases, with 9 bases between. The CDR3 loop is CASKHESEAFF. In DNA, the CDR3 is TGCGCCAGCAAACACGAATCTGAAGCTTTCTTT. Using reference TRBV5-1 and TRBJ1-1 for the parts outside the CDR3, the full variable domain is KAGVTQTPRYLIKTRGQQVTLSCSPISGHRSVSWYQQTPGQGLQFLFEYFSETQRNKGNFPGRFSGRQFSNSRSEMNVSTLELGDSALYLCASKHESEAFFGQGTRLTVV.

The chain couples TRBV4-1 to TRBJ1-1; no clear D. The CDR3 totals 14 residues. Germline assignment: CDR1 MGHRA and CDR2 YSYEKL. V lost 1 base to trimming and J lost 8 bases, with 14 bases between them. CDR3 residues: CASSQGLRAREAFF. The DNA of the CDR3 is TGCGCCAGCAGCCAAGGGCTAAGGGCAAGGGAAGCTTTCTTT.

The CDR3 spells CASSDRGHYGYTF. CDR3 sequence (DNA): TGCGCCAGCAGTGACAGGGGGCACTATGGCTACACCTTC. The chain links TRBV10-2 to TRBJ1-2, with 8 nucleotides matching TRBD1. The CDR3 length is 13 residues. J gave up 3 bases and V 3 bases, and 0 bases lay outside the gene matches. Germline CDR1 WSHSY, CDR2 SAAADI.

This clonotype was counted a few times. The chain couples TRBV15 to TRBJ1-2, with D hard to call. CDR3 length: 11 residues. V was clipped by 1 base and J by 6 bases, with 3 bases between them. CDR1 is LNHNV, CDR2 YYDKDF, per germline (reference sequence). The CDR3: CATSRGHGYTF. The CDR3 DNA follows: TGTGCCACCAGCAGAGGACATGGCTACACCTTC.